Described below is a single T cell receptor (beta chain) sequence and its context. Its target is unknown. No infections or other immune events were documented during collection. This record comes from a study of identifying expanded T cells in peripheral blood. From germline, CDR1 is SQVTM and CDR2 ANQGSEA. This CDR3 comprises 13 residues. Trimming removed 6 bases from V and 6 bases from J; junction bases left unmatched: 8. Study outcomes and limitations: Two-week clone count variance significantly increased as total template count grew. Technical replicates showed roughly 1.2 changed clones; around two weeks approximately 16; four weeks 19.

Clones were read by immunoSEQ multiplex PCR, and TCRdb kept only the in-frame ones, dropping some. The repertoire holds about 90,000 clones, with approximately 86% as singletons. Material for sequencing was blood. The receptor's source is a person aged 18 to 70 in good health. The chain carries TRBV29-1 and TRBJ1-2, with 9 positions matching TRBD1. The CDR3 is CSVITGGDDGYTF. The CDR3 DNA reads as TGCAGCGTCATAACAGGGGGCGACGATGGCTACACCTTC.